This T cell receptor (beta chain) was observed in a study of blood T cell repertoires in COVID-19 (dated by TCRdb to 2020 to 2021). Regarding the research as a whole: Collaborator samples came from the United States, Italy and Spain and covered acute and convalescent phases of COVID-19. The material from the prospective study consisted of cDNA or gDNA derived from T cells, B-cell-depleted T cells, or PBMCs. Deeply sampled blood TCRbeta repertoires from subjects exposed to, actively infected with, or recovered from COVID-19 were included in the dataset. A freely available public database, intended as a resource for researchers studying the immune response to SARS-CoV-2, is where the repertoires were released. The samples were drawn from two sources: the first 160 participants of the ongoing ImmuneRACE study, and fewer than 1,500 subjects contributed by 6 global collaborators. Sample metadata almost always included a de-identified subject ID, COVID-19 status, age in years and sex. Where available, HLA class I and class II types were obtained from metadata supplied by the sample provider rather than from assay-based typing.

CDR1 MGHDK and CDR2 SYGVNS are derived from the germline V gene. At the junction V is shortened by 2 bases and J by 3 bases, with 17 bases in between. Including the terminal cysteine and phenylalanine, the CDR3 comprises 16 residues. The entry retains the CDR3 DNA only, 48 bases that are in frame from base 1. Note on this clone: Its binding antigen is unknown. No qualities accompany the bases; no much larger clone lies one base away.

TCRbeta CDR3 regions were amplified from genomic DNA using the immunoSEQ Assay, a bias-controlled multiplex PCR. For the original study's pipeline: The number of nucleated cells in each sample was estimated by amplification of reference gene primers within the assay. Sequence reads were collapsed and filtered to measure the absolute abundance of every unique TCRbeta CDR3 rearrangement. For each sample, productive Simpson clonality was calculated as the square root of Simpson's diversity index across productive rearrangements. This immuneACCESS table, as held by TCRdb, lists in-frame sequences with V and J called but not all clones. Of the missing ones, under half trace to an unresolved V gene in checked studies; the others have no known cause. The V and J calls and the clone size are those of that table, but D and trimming were determined from the DNA. This sample holds about 81,000 clones; around 80% were observed only once. Around 7.2% of the sample lies in the top ten.

Collaborating institutions collected whole blood in K2EDTA tubes following their own protocols. For TCRbeta analysis, collaborators shipped samples as frozen whole blood, isolated PBMCs, or DNA extracted from either of those sample types. What the research found in general, with its limitations: The amount of clinical and demographic metadata varied by source and participant and was provided uncurated.

The sequence joins TRBV25-1 to TRBJ2-7; possibly the D gene is TRBD2, per 6 matching bases. The sequenced sample was peripheral blood. The source is a human donor in a cohort sampled during active COVID-19. At the DNA level, the sequence is TGTGCCAGCAGTGAAGGGGGGTGCGGGGAGATCTACGAGCAGTACTTC. Protein translation: CASSEGGCGEIYEQYF.